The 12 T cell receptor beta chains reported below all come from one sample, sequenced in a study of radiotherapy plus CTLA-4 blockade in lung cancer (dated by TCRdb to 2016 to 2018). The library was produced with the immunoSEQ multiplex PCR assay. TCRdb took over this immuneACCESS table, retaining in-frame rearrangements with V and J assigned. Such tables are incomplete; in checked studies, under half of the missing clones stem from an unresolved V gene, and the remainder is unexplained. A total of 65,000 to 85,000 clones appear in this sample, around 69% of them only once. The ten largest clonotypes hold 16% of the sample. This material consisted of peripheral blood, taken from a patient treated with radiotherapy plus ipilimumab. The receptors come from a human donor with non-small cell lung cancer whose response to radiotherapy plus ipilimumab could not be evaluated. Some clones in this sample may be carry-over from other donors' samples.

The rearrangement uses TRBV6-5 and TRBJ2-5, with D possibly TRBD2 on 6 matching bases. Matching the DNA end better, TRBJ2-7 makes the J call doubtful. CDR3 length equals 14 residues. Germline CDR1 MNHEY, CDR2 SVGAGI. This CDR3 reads CASSRGRGTYEQYF. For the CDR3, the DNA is TGTGCCAGCAGCCGCGGCCGCGGGACCTACGAGCAGTACTTC.

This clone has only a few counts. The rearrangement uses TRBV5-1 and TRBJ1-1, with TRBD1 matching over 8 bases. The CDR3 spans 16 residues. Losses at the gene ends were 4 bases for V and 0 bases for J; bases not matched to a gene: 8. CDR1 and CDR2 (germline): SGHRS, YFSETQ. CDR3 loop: CASSQPGQAMNTEAFF. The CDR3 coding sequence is TGCGCCAGCAGCCAACCGGGACAGGCGATGAACACTGAAGCTTTCTTT.

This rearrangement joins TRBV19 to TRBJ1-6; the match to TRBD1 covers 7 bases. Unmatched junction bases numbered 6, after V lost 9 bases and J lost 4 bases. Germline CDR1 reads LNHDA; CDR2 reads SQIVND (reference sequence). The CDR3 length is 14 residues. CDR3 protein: CASQDRSYNSPLHF. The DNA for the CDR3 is TGTGCCAGCCAGGACAGGTCGTATAATTCACCCCTCCACTTT.

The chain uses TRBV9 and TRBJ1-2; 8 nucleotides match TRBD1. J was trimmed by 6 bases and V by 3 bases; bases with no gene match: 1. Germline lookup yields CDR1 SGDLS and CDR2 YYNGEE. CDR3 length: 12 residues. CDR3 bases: TGTGCCAGCAGCGGGGACAGGCATGGCTACACCTTC. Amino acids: CASSGDRHGYTF.

CDR3 in amino acids: CASSLGGQGVTGELFF. CDR3 coding DNA: TGCGCCAGCAGCTTGGGGGGACAGGGAGTGACCGGGGAGCTGTTTTTT. The rearrangement joins TRBV5-1 to TRBJ2-2, with 9 bases matching TRBD1. V gave up 0 bases and J gave up 5 bases; unmatched junction bases: 5. Per germline, CDR1 SGHRS and CDR2 YFSETQ. CDR3 size: 16 residues.

This CDR3 is CASSARLGYNNEQFF. Written as DNA, the CDR3 is TGTGCCAGCAGTGCCAGACTAGGATACAACAATGAGCAGTTCTTC. The V gene is TRBV6-4, the J gene TRBJ2-1, with TRBD2 as a possible D gene (6 bases). The CDR3 loop spans 15 amino acids. V dropped 4 bases and J dropped 5 bases, with 15 bases sitting between them. From germline, CDR1 is MRHNA and CDR2 SNTAGT.

The CDR3 reads CASSRAQGANGYTF. The CDR3 coding sequence is TGTGCCAGCAGCCGAGCACAGGGGGCGAATGGCTACACCTTC. The chain is built from TRBV5-6 and TRBJ1-2, with 9 bases matching TRBD1. J lost 6 bases, V lost 4 bases, and 7 bases had no gene match. The CDR3 length is 14 residues. CDR1 and CDR2 from the germline V gene are SGHDT and YYEEEE.

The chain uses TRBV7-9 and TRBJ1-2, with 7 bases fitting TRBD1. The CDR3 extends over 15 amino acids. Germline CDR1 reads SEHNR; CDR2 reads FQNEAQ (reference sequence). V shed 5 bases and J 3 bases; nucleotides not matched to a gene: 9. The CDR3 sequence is CASSRDRALDYGYTF. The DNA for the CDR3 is TGTGCCAGCAGCCGAGACAGGGCCCTTGACTATGGCTACACCTTC.

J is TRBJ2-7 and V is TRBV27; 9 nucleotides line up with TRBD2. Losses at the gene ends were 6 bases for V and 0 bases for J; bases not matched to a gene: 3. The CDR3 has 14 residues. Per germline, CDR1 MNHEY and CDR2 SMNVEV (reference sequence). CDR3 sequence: CASSRLADSYEQYF. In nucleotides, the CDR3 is TGTGCCAGCAGCCGACTAGCGGACTCCTACGAGCAGTACTTC.

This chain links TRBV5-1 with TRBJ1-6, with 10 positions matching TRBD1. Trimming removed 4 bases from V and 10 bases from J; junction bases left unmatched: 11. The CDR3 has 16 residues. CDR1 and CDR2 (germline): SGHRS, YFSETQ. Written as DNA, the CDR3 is TGCGCCAGCAGCCCTCGGACAGGGGGACTAGGATCACCCCTCCACTTT. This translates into CASSPRTGGLGSPLHF.

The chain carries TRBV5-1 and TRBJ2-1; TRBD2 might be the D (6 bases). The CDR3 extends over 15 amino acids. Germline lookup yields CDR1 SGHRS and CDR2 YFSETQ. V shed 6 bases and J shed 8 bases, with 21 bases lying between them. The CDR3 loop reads CASTSPLRGGDEQFF. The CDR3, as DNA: TGCGCCAGCACCTCTCCTCTTCGGGGCGGGGATGAGCAGTTCTTC.

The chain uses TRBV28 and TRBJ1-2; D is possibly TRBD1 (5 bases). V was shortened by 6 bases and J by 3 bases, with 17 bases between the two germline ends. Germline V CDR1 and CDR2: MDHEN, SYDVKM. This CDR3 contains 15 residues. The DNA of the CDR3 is TGTGCCAGCAGCTGGGGGGGAGGATCGGACTATGGCTACACCTTC. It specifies CASSWGGGSDYGYTF.